The next 18 T cell receptor beta chains were all read from a single sample in a study of blood T cell repertoires in COVID-19. The repertoire was sequenced with immunoSEQ multiplex PCR; TCRdb's copy has only in-frame clones and lacks some. The sample has about half a million clones; around 85% are singletons. Sequenced sample: peripheral blood. These receptors were obtained from a human donor in a cohort sampled during active COVID-19.

The J gene is TRBJ2-1, the V gene TRBV7-8, with D possibly TRBD1 on 6 matching bases. The CDR3 covers 17 residues. V was clipped by 2 bases and J by 8 bases, with 22 bases between them. Germline-derived CDR1 and CDR2 are SGHVS and FQNEAQ. The CDR3 DNA reads as TGTGCCAGCAGCTTATATGGATGGACAGCGGATCTCGATGAGCAGTTCTTC. Amino acids: CASSLYGWTADLDEQFF.

The chain has TRBV6-6 and TRBJ1-2; no reliable D call. Trimming left V 2 bases short and J 4 bases short, with 11 bases between. Germline V gene sequence: CDR1 MNHNY, CDR2 SVGAGI (reference sequence). The CDR3 spans 14 residues. Written as DNA, the CDR3 is TGTGCCAGCAGTTACCCTGCACGCGGCTATGGCTACACCTTC. This translates into CASSYPARGYGYTF.

This rearrangement joins TRBV27 to TRBJ1-6; no reliable D call. The CDR3 totals 18 residues. Looked up from germline, CDR1 is MNHEY and CDR2 is SMNVEV (reference sequence). Trimming cost V 6 bases and J 3 bases, with 21 bases left between them. The CDR3 bases are TGTGCCAGCAGGGCCCTCTTCGAGACGAGCGACTATAATTCACCCCTCCACTTT. This translates into CASRALFETSDYNSPLHF.

The rearrangement uses TRBV9 and TRBJ2-1; 10 nucleotides agree with TRBD2. Trimming cost V 0 bases and J 7 bases; bases outside gene matches: 4. Germline values: CDR1 SGDLS, CDR2 YYNGEE. This CDR3 comprises 15 residues. The CDR3 is CASSVVAGGVNEQFF. The DNA for the CDR3 is TGTGCCAGCAGCGTAGTAGCGGGAGGCGTTAATGAGCAGTTCTTC.

This rearrangement joins TRBV21-1 to TRBJ1-5; the table names TRBD1, a call not compared with the DNA. TRBV21-1 counts as a pseudogene. CDR3 size: 16 residues. In DNA, the CDR3 is TGTGCCAGCAGCAAATCTAACAGGGGAGGCAATCAGCCCCAGCATTTT. Encoded protein: CASSKSNRGGNQPQHF.

This sequence joins TRBV25-1 and TRBJ2-7; 7 positions agree with TRBD1. Trimming removed 3 bases from V and 5 bases from J; junction bases left unmatched: 10. This CDR3 has 15 amino acids. The V gene's germline CDR1 is MGHDK and CDR2 SYGVNS. The chain's CDR3 is CASSDLDRVGDEQYF. DNA for the CDR3: TGTGCCAGCAGTGATCTAGACAGGGTTGGGGACGAGCAGTACTTC.

The chain combines TRBV7-9 with TRBJ2-7; 7 positions agree with TRBD1. Germline values: CDR1 SEHNR, CDR2 FQNEAQ (reference sequence). With V trimmed by 2 bases and J by 2 bases, 6 bases remained unmatched. This CDR3 region has 15 residues. The CDR3 DNA is TGTGCCAGCAGCTTATCACAGGGGTCGGCCTACGAGCAGTACTTC. Protein product: CASSLSQGSAYEQYF.

The rearrangement links TRBV6-5 to TRBJ1-1; possible D gene TRBD1, 5 bases. The germline V and J ends were trimmed by 11 bases and 4 bases, with 14 bases remaining between them. This CDR3 contains 12 residues. Germline CDR1 is MNHEY and CDR2 is SVGAGI. DNA of the CDR3: TGTGCCGTACAGGTTTACATCACTGAAGCTTTCTTT. It codes for CAVQVYITEAFF.

This sequence joins TRBV28 and TRBJ1-2; 7 nucleotides line up with TRBD1. The CDR3 extends over 14 amino acids. CDR1 and CDR2 (germline): MDHEN, SYDVKM. V trimming: 6 bases; J trimming: 4 bases; junction bases outside the gene matches: 8. The CDR3: CASSLGQTTYGYTF. The CDR3 nucleotides are TGTGCCAGCAGCCTGGGACAGACCACCTATGGCTACACCTTC.

This chain joins TRBV5-5 and TRBJ2-2; 10 positions agree with TRBD2. The germline V gene has CDR1 SGHKS and CDR2 YYEKEE (reference sequence). With V trimmed by 3 bases and J by 2 bases, 1 base remained unmatched. The CDR3 spans 15 residues. The CDR3 nucleotides read TGTGCCAGCAGCTCTAGCGGGGGAAACACCGGGGAGCTGTTTTTT. Protein: CASSSSGGNTGELFF.

V gene TRBV27 combines with J gene TRBJ1-1, with 8 bases lining up with TRBD1. This CDR3 has 15 amino acids. The germline gives CDR1 MNHEY, CDR2 SMNVEV (reference sequence). V was clipped by 4 bases and J by 6 bases; unmatched bases: 10. The CDR3 region has the DNA TGTGCCAGCAGTTCGTTACAGGGGGGGGCCGCTGAAGCTTTCTTT. Amino acid sequence: CASSSLQGGAAEAFF.

The genes are TRBV10-3 and TRBJ2-1, with 10 bases fitting TRBD2. CDR1 and CDR2 (germline): ENHRY, SYGVKD. J gave up 9 bases and V 5 bases, and 10 bases lay outside the gene matches. The CDR3 has 15 amino acids. CDR3 in amino acids: CAISLTSGSSFEQFF. Written as DNA, the CDR3 is TGTGCCATCAGTCTGACTAGCGGGTCTTCTTTTGAGCAGTTCTTC.

V gene TRBV30 combines with J gene TRBJ1-3; D is unclear. Germline CDR1 reads GTSNPN; CDR2 reads SVGIG (reference sequence). This CDR3 spans 14 amino acids. Trimming took off 0 bases at V and 8 bases at J, with 14 bases between the two ends. CDR3 coding DNA: TGTGCCTGGAGTGTACTCGGGGTAGGAGACACCATATATTTT. This gives the protein CAWSVLGVGDTIYF.

This sequence joins TRBV5-3 and TRBJ1-2; the match to TRBD1 covers 9 bases. TRBV5-3 is recorded as an ORF, its role being uncertain. The CDR3 runs to 20 residues. V was clipped by 1 base and J by 3 bases; unmatched bases: 19. The CDR3 nucleotides are TGTGCCAGAAGCTTGCCCACCCACGGGAAGGGGGACAGGGATGACTATGGCTACACCTTC. This sequence encodes CARSLPTHGKGDRDDYGYTF.

The chain joins TRBV19 to TRBJ1-1; the D is unclear. Germline CDR1 reads LNHDA; CDR2 reads SQIVND (reference sequence). Trimming took 4 bases from V and 1 from J, leaving 7 bases between them. CDR3 length: 13 residues. CDR3 DNA: TGTGCCAGTAGTAGGCCAGGGAACACTGAAGCTTTCTTT. This translates into CASSRPGNTEAFF. The variable domain in full, completed from reference TRBV19 and TRBJ1-1, reads DGGITQSPKYLFRKEGQNVTLSCEQNLNHDAMYWYRQDPGQGLRLIYYSQIVNDFQKGDIAEGYSVSREKKESFPLTVTSAQKNPTAFYLCASSRPGNTEAFFGQGTRLTVV.

The chain carries TRBV7-2 and TRBJ1-5; D is undetermined. The V and J ends lost 5 bases and 8 bases respectively, with 16 bases between them. CDR3 length: 14 amino acids. Germline CDR1 and CDR2: SGHTA and FQGNSA. This CDR3 reads CASSPVGVEEPQHF. The CDR3 region has the DNA TGTGCCAGCAGCCCAGTCGGGGTTGAGGAGCCCCAGCATTTT. Full variable domain (remainder filled in from reference TRBV7-2 and TRBJ1-5): GAGVSQSPSNKVTEKGKDVELRCDPISGHTALYWYRQSLGQGLEFLIYFQGNSAPDKSGLPSDRFSAERTGGSVSTLTIQRTQQEDSAVYLCASSPVGVEEPQHFGDGTRLSIL.

V gene TRBV7-9 combines with J gene TRBJ1-4; weak D call: TRBD1 (5 bases). V lost 2 bases and J 5 bases, leaving 15 bases between the germline ends. The CDR3 covers 16 residues. Germline V lookup: CDR1 SEHNR, CDR2 FQNEAQ (reference sequence). CDR3 sequence: CASSLREPSGNEKLFF. As DNA, the CDR3 is TGTGCCAGCAGCTTAAGAGAACCCTCAGGGAATGAAAAACTGTTTTTT. The variable domain in full, completed from reference TRBV7-9 and TRBJ1-4, reads DTGVSQNPRHKITKRGQNVTFRCDPISEHNRLYWYRQTLGQGPEFLTYFQNEAQLEKSRLLSDRFSAERPKGSFSTLEIQRTEQGDSAMYLCASSLREPSGNEKLFFGSGTQLSVL.

The chain recombines TRBV7-9 with TRBJ1-1; D might be TRBD1 (5 bases). Germline V CDR1 and CDR2: SEHNR, FQNEAQ (reference sequence). This CDR3 has 14 amino acids. V lost 0 bases to trimming and J lost 8 bases, with 13 bases between them. CDR3 nucleotides: TGTGCCAGCAGCTTAGCGCGGGACCGACTAGAAGCTTTCTTT. Its protein is CASSLARDRLEAFF.